The present T cell receptor beta chain was sequenced within a study of OX40 agonist ivuxolimab in advanced cancers. Overall study context: Those enrolled were 82.7% male, with a mean age of about 66 years and ages from roughly 20 to 85.

Sequenced by immunoSEQ multiplex PCR; TCRdb stores in-frame clones only, minus some. The sample comprises around 38,000 clones, roughly 80% of which are singletons, and about 20% rests with the top ten. On cycle 4 day 1 and cycle 7 day 1, as well as at baseline, blood was sampled. Trimming removed 3 bases from V and 4 bases from J; junction bases left unmatched: 3. CDR1 and CDR2 from the germline V gene are KGHSH and LQKENI. The CDR3 has 13 residues. The chain joins TRBV18 to TRBJ2-7; 7 nucleotides align to TRBD2. This clonotype was sampled from an adult with an advanced solid tumor such as melanoma, head and neck, liver or kidney cancer. This specimen consisted of CD4+ or CD8+ T cells sorted from blood, obtained in a trial of the OX40 agonist ivuxolimab. The chain's CDR3 is CASSPQRGYEQYF. In nucleotides, the CDR3 is TGTGCCAGCTCACCGCAGCGGGGTTACGAGCAGTACTTC.